Listed below are T cell receptor beta chains from one sample, sequenced in a study of blood T cell repertoires in COVID-19. The repertoire was sequenced with immunoSEQ multiplex PCR; TCRdb's copy has only in-frame clones and lacks some. The sample gives some 250,000 clones, about 90% of which show up once; 3.5% to 4.5% is in the top ten. Material: PBMCs or T cells enriched from blood (not recorded which). The receptors originated from a woman between 25 and 40 years old with acute COVID-19. CDR3s include the opening cysteine and the closing phenylalanine or tryptophan. A D gene is named only where the DNA matches it firmly. A clone size is listed for some rows: how often the clone was seen (once, few, many), or a class if it is expanded.

.,14,.,TRBJ2-7,TRBV6-2/TRBV6-3,TGTGCCAGCAGTTACGGACACCGCTCCTACGAGCAGTACTTC,CASSYGHRSYEQYF
TRBD1,13,.,TRBJ2-7,TRBV7-2,TGTGCCAGCAGCGGACAGGGAGTGAACGAGCAGTACTTC,CASSGQGVNEQYF
.,15,.,TRBJ2-7,TRBV14,TGTGCCAGCAGCCAAGTCTGGGCAGGGGCGGACGAGCAGTACTTC,CASSQVWAGADEQYF
TRBD2,16,.,TRBJ2-7,TRBV2,TGTGCCAGCAAGGCCCTAGCGGGGGGGGCGTCCTACGAGCAGTACTTC,CASKALAGGASYEQYF
TRBD1,14,.,TRBJ1-1,TRBV9,TGTGCCAGCAGCGAACAGGGGAGGAACACTGAAGCTTTCTTT,CASSEQGRNTEAFF
.,15,.,TRBJ2-2,TRBV18,TGTGCCAGCTCACCAGGGGGCGCGAACACCGGGGAGCTGTTTTTT,CASSPGGANTGELFF
TRBD1,14,.,TRBJ1-4,TRBV6-1,TGTGCCAGCAGGGAAGGGACAGGGAGTGAAAAACTGTTTTTT,CASREGTGSEKLFF
TRBD2,13,.,TRBJ2-2,TRBV28,TGTGCCAGCAAGGGACTAGCTCCCGGGGAGCTGTTTTTT,CASKGLAPGELFF
.,14,once,TRBJ2-2,TRBV19,TGTGCCAGTAGTAACAGGGCGAACACCGGGGAGCTGTTTTTT,CASSNRANTGELFF
TRBD1,15,.,TRBJ2-5,TRBV27,TGTGCCAGCAGTACAGCCAGGGGGCCGGGGGAGACCCAGTACTTC,CASSTARGPGETQYF
TRBD1,14,.,TRBJ1-4,TRBV6-5,TGTGCCAGCAGCCGGGACAGGAGCAATGAAAAACTGTTTTTT,CASSRDRSNEKLFF
.,12,.,TRBJ2-5,TRBV5-4,TGTGCCAGCAGCGGAGACCAAGAGACCCAGTACTTC,CASSGDQETQYF
.,15,.,TRBJ2-2,TRBV11-2,TGTGCCAGCAGCTATTATCCAGGGGAAACCGGGGAGCTGTTTTTT,CASSYYPGETGELFF
.,14,.,TRBJ1-4,TRBV5-1,TGCGCCAGCAGCCCGGGGGGGCTCCTTGGAAAACTGTTTTTT,CASSPGGLLGKLFF
.,15,.,TRBJ1-4,TRBV7-9,TGTGCCAGCAGCTTAGAAGGGGGAACTAATGAAAAACTGTTTTTT,CASSLEGGTNEKLFF
TRBD2,16,.,TRBJ2-1,TRBV6-5,TGTGCCAGCAGTTACGGAGGGGCGGGGGGCTACAATGAGCAGTTCTTC,CASSYGGAGGYNEQFF
TRBD2,18,.,TRBJ2-3,TRBV4-1,TGCGCCAGCAGCCATAGTCCCGTAGCGGGACCTCACGCAGATACGCAGTATTTT,CASSHSPVAGPHADTQYF
TRBD1,13,.,TRBJ1-5,TRBV5-6,TGTGCCAGCAGCGGGACAGGGGATCAGCCCCAGCATTTT,CASSGTGDQPQHF
.,16,.,TRBJ2-7,TRBV4-1,TGCGCCAGCAGCCGCGTGAAGGGAGGGGGGAGCTACGAGCAGTACTTC,CASSRVKGGGSYEQYF
TRBD2,16,.,TRBJ2-5,TRBV30,TGTGCCTGGAGTAGGGGAAGCGGGGGGGTACAAGAGACCCAGTACTTC,CAWSRGSGGVQETQYF
.,16,.,TRBJ1-5,TRBV28,TGTGCCAGCAGTTTACAGGGAACGCTGGGCAATCAGCCCCAGCATTTT,CASSLQGTLGNQPQHF
TRBD2,17,.,TRBJ2-1,TRBV7-2,TGTGCCAGCAGCTTATTTCTCGCGGGACTAGGGAAGGGTGAGCAGTTCTTC,CASSLFLAGLGKGEQFF
.,15,.,TRBJ1-2,TRBV2,TGTGCCAGCAGTTTTCAGGCAGGAGGACCCTATGGCTACACCTTC,CASSFQAGGPYGYTF
.,14,.,TRBJ2-7,TRBV6-5,TGTGCCAGCAGTTCAGGCCTGAGCTCCTACGAGCAGTACTTC,CASSSGLSSYEQYF
TRBD1,12,.,TRBJ1-1,TRBV6-2/TRBV6-3,TGTGCCAGCAGTTACTCGACAGGGGAAGCTTTCTTT,CASSYSTGEAFF
.,15,once,TRBJ1-5,TRBV7-2,TGTGCCAGCAGCTCCTCCGGGATTAGCAATCAGCCCCAGCATTTT,CASSSSGISNQPQHF
.,15,.,TRBJ1-4,TRBV11-2,TGTGCCAGCACCGCATACCCCCTTGACTCCGAAAAACTGTTTTTT,CASTAYPLDSEKLFF
.,14,.,TRBJ2-1,TRBV7-2,TGTGCCAGCAGCTTAACAGTCGTCCACAATGAGCAGTTCTTC,CASSLTVVHNEQFF
TRBD1,15,.,TRBJ1-1,TRBV5-1,TGCGCCAGCAGCCCTCCCGGGACAGGGAGCACTGAAGCTTTCTTT,CASSPPGTGSTEAFF
.,13,few,TRBJ1-1,TRBV7-7,TGTGCCAGCAGCTTACAAATGAACACTGAAGCTTTCTTT,CASSLQMNTEAFF
.,13,.,TRBJ1-5,TRBV19,TGTGCCAGTAGTATTACAACAGCTCAGCCCCAGCATTTT,CASSITTAQPQHF
.,13,.,TRBJ1-2,TRBV3-1/TRBV3-2,TGTGCCAGCAGCAAGCCGGGGTCCGGTGGCTACACCTTC,CASSKPGSGGYTF
.,17,.,TRBJ2-7,TRBV27,TGTGCCAGCAGTTTTTTTCACAACCCGCAGGATCCCTACGAGCAGTACTTC,CASSFFHNPQDPYEQYF
.,15,.,TRBJ1-4,TRBV3-1/TRBV3-2,TGTGCCAGCAGCCAAGAGTTCGGTCTTAATGAAAAACTGTTTTTT,CASSQEFGLNEKLFF
TRBD2,17,.,TRBJ2-5,TRBV7-2,TGTGCCAGCAGCTTAGTTGCTAGCGGGGGGGTTCGGGAGACCCAGTACTTC,CASSLVASGGVRETQYF
TRBD2,14,.,TRBJ2-1,TRBV7-2,TGTGCCAGCAGCTTAGGGGGGGGGACGAATGAGCAGTTCTTC,CASSLGGGTNEQFF
TRBD1,17,.,TRBJ1-1,TRBV5-1,TGCGCCAGCAGCAGGACAGGGGGCACGGGGATGAACACTGAAGCTTTCTTT,CASSRTGGTGMNTEAFF
.,14,.,TRBJ2-1,TRBV9,TGTGCCAGCAGCCCCCAGGACACCTACAATGAGCAGTTCTTC,CASSPQDTYNEQFF
.,15,few,TRBJ1-1,TRBV30,TGTGCCTGGACCTACCGGGACGGGAGGAACACTGAAGCTTTCTTT,CAWTYRDGRNTEAFF
.,17,.,TRBJ2-3,TRBV9,TGTGCCAGCAGCACCTCCCCTGGACAGTCCCTTGAAGATACGCAGTATTTT,CASSTSPGQSLEDTQYF
.,15,.,TRBJ2-1,TRBV20-1,TGCAGTGCTAGTTTGGGCATTGAGTTAGGCAATGAGCAGTTCTTC,CSASLGIELGNEQFF
TRBD1,15,.,TRBJ1-1,TRBV29-1,TGCAGCGTTGGAGACAGGGGGCGAAGAGACACTGAAGCTTTCTTT,CSVGDRGRRDTEAFF
TRBD2,17,.,TRBJ2-7,TRBV9,TGTGCCAGCAGCGTAGGTGGCTTCGCGGGGGGGCATGGCGAGCAGTACTTC,CASSVGGFAGGHGEQYF
TRBD1,15,once,TRBJ2-7,TRBV10-3,TGTGCCATCAGGTCGGACAGGGGATCGTCCTACGAGCAGTACTTC,CAIRSDRGSSYEQYF
.,16,.,TRBJ1-1,TRBV30,TGTGCCTGGGGTTTAGAACGAACCATAATGAACACTGAAGCTTTCTTT,CAWGLERTIMNTEAFF
.,15,.,TRBJ1-2,TRBV24-1,TGTGCCACCAGTGATGCGGGGACTATAAGGGGCGGCTACACCTTC,CATSDAGTIRGGYTF
.,14,.,TRBJ1-1,TRBV4-2,TGTGCCAGCAGCCAAGCAGGCCAGAACACTGAAGCTTTCTTT,CASSQAGQNTEAFF
.,12,.,TRBJ1-5,TRBV30,TGTGCCTGGAGTGGGTCGGATCAGCCCCAGCATTTT,CAWSGSDQPQHF
TRBD1,17,.,TRBJ2-7,TRBV27,TGTGCCAGCAGTTCCTACGCCCGGGACAGGGGAAAGAACGAGCAGTACTTC,CASSSYARDRGKNEQYF
TRBD1,14,.,TRBJ1-4,TRBV10-3,TGTGCCATCAGTCCACAGGGGGCGAATGAAAAACTGTTTTTT,CAISPQGANEKLFF
TRBD1,14,.,TRBJ1-1,TRBV10-3,TGTGCCATCAGGGGGGACAGTGGGAACACTGAAGCTTTCTTT,CAIRGDSGNTEAFF
.,15,.,TRBJ1-4,TRBV24-1,TGTGCCACCAGTGATGACGGGACTTCAAATGAAAAACTGTTTTTT,CATSDDGTSNEKLFF
TRBD2,14,.,TRBJ2-3,TRBV2,TGTGCCAGCAGGACCTTTAATAGCGGGGAAGCGCAGTATTTT,CASRTFNSGEAQYF
TRBD1,18,.,TRBJ1-4,TRBV11-2,TGTGCCAGCAGCCCCCCTCCCCCGGGACAGGGTCCCTATGAAAAACTGTTTTTT,CASSPPPPGQGPYEKLFF
.,14,.,TRBJ1-2,TRBV19,TGTGCCAGTAGTATAGTCAAGGACAGCTATGGCTACACCTTC,CASSIVKDSYGYTF